This T cell receptor beta chain is from a study of glioma-infiltrating T cells. This clonotype was detected many times. Germline V gives CDR1 MGHRA, CDR2 YSYEKL. The CDR3 runs 14 residues. The V and J ends lost 0 bases and 4 bases, in that order; junction bases with no gene match: 0. TCR alpha and beta CDR3 regions were amplified from RNA using iRepertoire nested multiplex PCR. For one-step reverse transcription and amplification, 100-400 ng of tissue mRNA or PBMC total RNA was used. TCRdb fed the multiplex PCR reads into MiXCR, producing one record per CDR3 protein. The sample consists of approximately 120,000 distinct CDR3 sequences, about 23% of them appearing once.

Sequenced input: glioma tissue, nonneoplastic brain tissue, or PBMCs (not recorded which). The rearrangement uses TRBV4-1 and TRBJ2-5; TRBD2 matches at 9 bases. The receptor was isolated from a human donor with low-grade glioma or glioblastoma, undergoing nonglioma brain surgery, or in good health (not recorded which). CDR3 protein: CASSQELAGETQYF. The CDR3 DNA sequence: TGCGCCAGCAGCCAAGAACTAGCGGGAGAGACCCAGTACTTC.